This TCR beta chain was sequenced for a study of CD8+CD57+ T cells in acquired aplastic anemia. The CDR3 spans 13 residues. V was shortened by 4 bases and J by 7 bases, with 14 bases between the two germline ends. Germline V gene lookup returns CDR1 SQVTM and CDR2 ANQGSEA. Profiles of TCR beta VDJ and CDR3 were generated from a genomic DNA template. TCRdb analysed the reads with MiXCR anew, one entry per CDR3 protein. Of 300,000 or so distinct CDR3 sequences listed, under 60% are singletons. By flow cytometry, patients selected for sequencing had shown an expansion of CD8+CD57+ cells. The enrolled patients all had severe acquired aplastic anemia.

The receptor was derived from a human donor with aplastic anemia. Sequencing used sorted CD4+, CD8+, or CD8+CD57+ T cells (not recorded which) from PBMCs. The rearrangement uses TRBV29-1 and TRBJ2-1; perhaps TRBD2 as D (6 bases). The CDR3 DNA sequence: TGCAGCGTTGCTATAAACCGGGAGAATGAGCAGTTCTTC. The encoded protein is CSVAINRENEQFF.